These 15 T cell receptor beta chains were sequenced from one sample in a study of blood T cell repertoires in COVID-19. Libraries were prepared by immunoSEQ multiplex PCR; TCRdb keeps only in-frame clonotypes and omits some of them. The sample has 200,000 to 250,000 clones, 70% to 90% seen once. Sample: PBMCs or T cells enriched from blood (not recorded which). The receptor source for this set is a man aged 25 to 40 who had recovered from COVID-19.

The V gene is TRBV30, the J gene TRBJ2-7; 12 bases align to TRBD2. V trimming: 3 bases; J trimming: 0 bases; junction bases outside the gene matches: 0. Germline values: CDR1 GTSNPN, CDR2 SVGIG (reference sequence). This CDR3 region has 14 residues. Here the CDR3 DNA reads TGTGCCTGGAGGACTAGCGGGAGCTCCTACGAGCAGTACTTC. This translates into CAWRTSGSSYEQYF.

This clone has only a few counts. This chain joins TRBV2 and TRBJ1-1, with D unresolved. Germline CDR1 reads SNHLY; CDR2 reads FYNNEI. With 5 bases removed from V and 5 bases from J, the gap between germline ends came to 15 bases. This CDR3 is built from 14 residues. The CDR3 loop reads CASSILFGQTEAFF. CDR3 nucleotide sequence: TGTGCCAGCAGTATTTTGTTTGGGCAAACTGAAGCTTTCTTT.

This clone was found once. The chain recombines TRBV30 with TRBJ1-1; a possible D gene is TRBD1 (5 bases). Looked up from germline, CDR1 is GTSNPN and CDR2 is SVGIG (reference sequence). The CDR3 contains 14 residues. Trimming removed 1 base from V and 4 bases from J, with 13 bases in between. The CDR3 region is CAWSATGGVTEAFF. In nucleotides, the CDR3 is TGTGCCTGGAGTGCCACGGGGGGGGTCACTGAAGCTTTCTTT.

This chain joins TRBV28 and TRBJ1-2, with a tentative D call TRBD1 (6 bases). This CDR3 comprises 13 residues. Per the germline V gene, CDR1 is MDHEN and CDR2 is SYDVKM. Trimming took off 6 bases at V and 2 bases at J, with 10 bases between the two ends. CDR3 in amino acids: CASRTDRNYGYTF. CDR3 DNA: TGTGCCAGCAGAACCGACAGGAACTATGGCTACACCTTC.

The rearrangement joins TRBV12-3 or TRBV12-4 to TRBJ1-4; D unresolved. The CDR3 contains 11 residues. V lost 3 bases to trimming and J lost 15 bases, with 11 bases between them. The CDR3 DNA sequence: TGTGCCAGCAGTTTTTCGGGAAGGGTGTTTTTT. Translated: CASSFSGRVFF.

This clone appeared a single time. This chain links TRBV24-1 with TRBJ2-3, with 11 bases lining up with TRBD2. CDR1 KGHDR and CDR2 SFDVKD come from the germline V gene. The CDR3 contains 16 residues. V was clipped by 7 bases and J by 4 bases; unmatched bases: 9. For the CDR3, the DNA is TGTGCCACCAGCCCCTTAGCGGGAGGGCCCCCAGATACGCAGTATTTT. It codes for CATSPLAGGPPDTQYF.

This clone was counted a single time. The chain couples TRBV2 to TRBJ1-2; 7 bases fit TRBD1. CDR1 SNHLY and CDR2 FYNNEI come from the germline V gene. This CDR3 is 13 amino acids long. The V segment lost 6 bases and the J segment 6 bases; nucleotides outside the gene matches: 7. CDR3 sequence reads: CASSPARGDGYTF. The CDR3 DNA reads TGTGCCAGCAGCCCTGCCAGGGGGGATGGCTACACCTTC.

The chain joins TRBV6-5 to TRBJ1-3, with D uncertain. CDR3 length equals 14 residues. The V and J ends lost 3 bases and 3 bases respectively, with 9 bases between them. Looked up from germline, CDR1 is MNHEY and CDR2 is SVGAGI. In nucleotides, the CDR3 is TGTGCCAGCAGTTATACAGTTCTTGGAAACACCATATATTTT. This gives the protein CASSYTVLGNTIYF.

The J gene is TRBJ1-4, the V gene TRBV30; a possible D gene is TRBD1 (5 bases). V shed 0 bases and J shed 8 bases, with 13 bases lying between them. The CDR3 has 14 residues. Germline V gene sequence: CDR1 GTSNPN, CDR2 SVGIG (reference sequence). The CDR3 sequence is CAWSVRQGKEKLFF. CDR3 bases: TGTGCCTGGAGTGTAAGGCAGGGAAAGGAAAAACTGTTTTTT.

The chain carries TRBV27 and TRBJ1-4, with TRBD1 matching over 7 bases. CDR1 MNHEY and CDR2 SMNVEV come from the germline V gene (reference sequence). CDR3 size: 17 residues. With 6 bases clipped from V and 0 bases from J, the junction kept 10 bases outside the gene matches. The CDR3 region has the DNA TGTGCCAGCAGGGTTAGAGGGGGCTGGTCAACTAATGAAAAACTGTTTTTT. It yields the protein CASRVRGGWSTNEKLFF.

V and J are TRBV12-3 or TRBV12-4 and TRBJ2-7; possibly TRBD1 for D (5 bases). The V and J ends lost 3 bases and 7 bases respectively, with 13 bases between them. This CDR3 comprises 13 residues. CDR3 DNA: TGTGCCAGCAGTTTTCTCAGGGCCGATGAGCAGTACTTC. As protein: CASSFLRADEQYF.

The J gene is TRBJ2-1, the V gene TRBV5-1, with a tentative D call TRBD1 (6 bases). The CDR3 is 15 amino acids. Germline values: CDR1 SGHRS, CDR2 YFSETQ. V was trimmed by 4 bases and J by 1 base, leaving 12 bases between them. The CDR3 loop is CASSPTGNSYNEQFF. Written as DNA, the CDR3 is TGCGCCAGCAGCCCAACAGGGAATTCCTACAATGAGCAGTTCTTC.

This clone was seen a single time. This sequence joins TRBV5-6 and TRBJ2-1; 11 bases are shared with TRBD2. V dropped 1 base and J dropped 5; count of bases not matched to a gene: 5. The CDR3 totals 16 residues. In germline, CDR1 is SGHDT, CDR2 YYEEEE. The CDR3: CASSLNLAGGNNEQFF. The CDR3 DNA reads as TGTGCCAGCAGCTTGAATCTAGCGGGGGGCAACAATGAGCAGTTCTTC.

The chain combines TRBV6-5 with TRBJ1-1; no firm D call. Germline CDR1 MNHEY, CDR2 SVGAGI. Trimming pared 2 bases from V and 1 base from J, leaving 5 bases between. The CDR3 contains 13 residues. This CDR3 is CASSYTENTEAFF. CDR3 in DNA: TGTGCCAGCAGTTACACAGAGAACACTGAAGCTTTCTTT.

The chain combines TRBV27 with TRBJ2-7; D is possibly TRBD2 (6 bases). Germline V lookup: CDR1 MNHEY, CDR2 SMNVEV (reference sequence). V lost 3 bases and J lost 5, with 26 bases in between. The CDR3 has 18 amino acids. DNA for the CDR3: TGTGCCAGCAGTTTGGCCGCGGAGGGAGGTTCGGGATACCACGAGCAGTACTTC. Encoded protein: CASSLAAEGGSGYHEQYF.